The T cell receptor beta chain under discussion was sequenced for a study of T-cell memory formation after mild COVID-19. Findings and limits, study-wide: Clones contracting over day 15 to 85 were CD4/CD8 balanced, with later expanders leaning CD4+.

CDR1 SEHNR and CDR2 FQNEAQ come from the germline V gene (reference sequence). Trimming took off 3 bases at V and 4 bases at J, with 8 bases between the two ends. This CDR3 has 13 residues. TCRalpha and TCRbeta libraries used 5'RACE with constant-segment primers and UMIs. TCRdb independently ran MiXCR on the 5' RACE reads; one entry per CDR3 protein. The sample shows 580,000 or so distinct CDR3 sequences, roughly 17% of them seen only once. Points on this clonotype: Its matching antigen is unknown.

Sample: PBMCs or a T cell subset sorted from them (not recorded which). The origin of this receptor is an adult woman who had mild COVID-19 (a few samples of this study predate the infection). Cell type and time point are not known. J is TRBJ2-3 and V is TRBV7-9; D uncertain. In nucleotides, the CDR3 is TGTGCCAGCAGCTTGGCGGTATCAGATACGCAGTATTTT. It codes for CASSLAVSDTQYF.